This T cell receptor beta chain was found in a study of T cells expressing NK-cell markers. As for the study in general: Sorted CD3+CD56+NKG2C+, CD3+CD56+NKG2C- and CD3+CD56-NKG2C+ T cells supplied TCR beta repertoires. The authors sequenced eight donors, of whom seven were HCMV-seropositive and one was seronegative.

This CDR3 is 12 amino acids long. Germline CDR1 and CDR2: SGHTA and FQGNSA. For this clonotype: As yet, its antigen is unknown.

TCRdb re-called the 5' RACE reads and gives one entry per CDR3 protein, without DNA. Its table lists a few hundred thousand distinct CDR3 sequences. Study-level findings and limits: Dominant NKG2C+ clonotypes accounted for 1.0-7.0% of CD8+ T cells in 5 to 7 donors.

The sample consisted of blood T cells: a sorted CD56 or NKG2C T cell subset, CD4+ or CD8+ T cells, or bulk PBMC T cells (not recorded which). This receptor was identified in a man aged 18-70 years in good health. J is TRBJ2-5 and V is TRBV7-2. The CDR3 spells CASSLVEETQYF.